A single sample gave rise to the 27 T cell receptor beta chains below, sequenced in a study of T cells in Graves' hyperthyroidism and ophthalmopathy. Using RNA transcripts as the source, TCR beta CDR3 regions were amplified. The TCR CDR3 first-round RT-PCR relied on the HTBI primer set. TCRdb recomputed calls from the multiplex PCR reads with MiXCR, one row per CDR3 protein. Here the sample spans 250,000 or so distinct CDR3 sequences, over 12% being singletons. The sample comprised blood. The receptors shown here come from a woman in her forties or fifties with Graves' hyperthyroidism that later progressed to Graves' ophthalmopathy.

This clonotype was recorded many times. This chain links TRBV11-2 with TRBJ2-7, with D uncertain. V shed 4 bases and J shed 3 bases, with 13 bases lying between them. Per germline, CDR1 SGHAT and CDR2 FQNNGV. The CDR3 sequence is 14 residues long. CDR3 region: CASSSPEVIYEQYF. CDR3 coding DNA: TGTGCCAGCAGCTCACCAGAGGTCATCTACGAGCAGTACTTC. The whole variable domain, filled in from reference TRBV11-2 and TRBJ2-7, reads EAGVAQSPRYKIIEKRQSVAFWCNPISGHATLYWYQQILGQGPKLLIQFQNNGVVDDSQLPKDRFSAERLKGVDSTLKIQPAKLEDSAVYLCASSSPEVIYEQYFGPGTRLTVT.

This clonotype appeared many times. The chain joins TRBV11-2 to TRBJ1-1; perhaps TRBD1 as D (5 bases). The length of the CDR3 is 13 residues. Trimming cost V 1 base and J 6 bases, with 9 bases left between them. Germline lookup yields CDR1 SGHAT and CDR2 FQNNGV. CDR3 sequence: CASSLVGGAEAFF. As DNA, the CDR3 is TGTGCCAGCAGCTTAGTGGGGGGAGCTGAAGCTTTCTTT.

The genes are TRBV5-5 and TRBJ2-6; weak D call: TRBD2 (5 bases). V was clipped by 3 bases and J by 4 bases, with 11 bases between them. This CDR3 has 15 residues. CDR1 and CDR2 (germline): SGHKS, YYEKEE (reference sequence). The CDR3 DNA sequence: TGTGCCAGCAGCTGGGCGGGTACCGGGGCCAACGTCCTGACTTTC. Translation: CASSWAGTGANVLTF.

This clonotype was recorded many times. The J gene is TRBJ2-5, the V gene TRBV2; a possible D gene is TRBD1 (5 bases). The CDR3 covers 14 residues. Germline loops: CDR1 SNHLY, CDR2 FYNNEI. Deletions cut 5 bases from V and 1 base from J, with 11 bases between. CDR3 in amino acids: CASSRDRTQETQYF. In nucleotides, the CDR3 is TGTGCCAGCAGTCGAGACAGAACCCAAGAGACCCAGTACTTC.

The chain carries TRBV20-1 and TRBJ1-2; perhaps TRBD1 as D (5 bases). This CDR3 is 18 amino acids long. Trimming took 0 bases from V and 4 from J, leaving 24 bases between them. Germline-derived CDR1 and CDR2 are DFQATT and SNEGSKA (reference sequence). CDR3 sequence (DNA): TGCAGTGCTAGAGACTTCCAGAAGCCCGGGACGGCCCTCTATGGCTACACCTTC. It encodes CSARDFQKPGTALYGYTF.

This clonotype was counted many times. V usage is TRBV7-9 and J usage is TRBJ1-2; the D gene is possibly TRBD1 (6 bases). V was clipped by 3 bases and J by 8 bases, with 19 bases between them. The length of the CDR3 is 15 residues. Germline V gene lookup returns CDR1 SEHNR and CDR2 FQNEAQ (reference sequence). The CDR3 nucleotides are TGTGCCAGCAGCTTTCGCGACCGAGGGGGTTTGGGCTACACCTTC. It is translated as CASSFRDRGGLGYTF. Full variable domain (remainder filled in from reference TRBV7-9 and TRBJ1-2): DTGVSQNPRHKITKRGQNVTFRCDPISEHNRLYWYRQTLGQGPEFLTYFQNEAQLEKSRLLSDRFSAERPKGSFSTLEIQRTEQGDSAMYLCASSFRDRGGLGYTFGSGTRLTVV.

V is TRBV5-4 and J is TRBJ2-2; 8 bases align to TRBD2. After removal of 9 bases from V and 5 bases from J, the junction contained 15 bases not matched to a gene. The CDR3 is 16 residues long. From germline, CDR1 is SGHNT and CDR2 YYREEE (reference sequence). This chain's CDR3 is CATIKTGGQGTGELFF. In DNA form, the CDR3 reads TGTGCCACTATCAAAACGGGGGGGCAAGGAACCGGGGAGCTGTTTTTT.

This clonotype was recorded at least ten times. V and J are TRBV5-1 and TRBJ2-2; TRBD2 matches at 8 bases. The CDR3 runs 16 residues. The germline V gene has CDR1 SGHRS and CDR2 YFSETQ. Trimming removed 3 bases from V and 4 bases from J; junction bases left unmatched: 8. Here the CDR3 DNA reads TGCGCCAGCAGCTCCCTGGCGGGAGGAGGCACCGGGGAGCTGTTTTTT. It codes for CASSSLAGGGTGELFF. The complete variable domain, with remaining parts taken from reference TRBV5-1 and TRBJ2-2, reads KAGVTQTPRYLIKTRGQQVTLSCSPISGHRSVSWYQQTPGQGLQFLFEYFSETQRNKGNFPGRFSGRQFSNSRSEMNVSTLELGDSALYLCASSSLAGGGTGELFFGEGSRLTVL.

The chain combines TRBV5-4 with TRBJ2-1; D is unresolved. Germline CDR1 and CDR2: SGHNT and YYREEE (reference sequence). The CDR3 runs to 15 residues. Trimming took off 0 bases at V and 0 bases at J, with 7 bases between the two ends. The CDR3 DNA is TGTGCCAGCAGCTTGGTCGGGCTCTCCTACAATGAGCAGTTCTTC. This encodes CASSLVGLSYNEQFF. The full variable domain, in which reference TRBV5-4 and TRBJ2-1 provide the parts outside the CDR3, is ETGVTQSPTHLIKTRGQQVTLRCSSQSGHNTVSWYQQALGQGPQFIFQYYREEENGRGNFPPRFSGLQFPNYSSELNVNALELDDSALYLCASSLVGLSYNEQFFGPGTRLTVL.

Ten or more counts support this clonotype. The chain joins TRBV5-1 to TRBJ2-7; 10 bases are shared with TRBD2. The CDR3 extends over 15 amino acids. Germline CDR1 and CDR2: SGHRS and YFSETQ. The V gene end was trimmed by 4 bases and the J gene end by 3 bases; junction bases not matched to a gene: 7. The CDR3 loop reads CASSLGRTSGYEQYF. The DNA of the CDR3 is TGCGCCAGCAGCCTGGGAAGGACTAGCGGCTACGAGCAGTACTTC.

This clonotype was observed a few times. The chain employs TRBV27 and TRBJ2-7; 7 bases fit TRBD1. The CDR3 extends over 15 amino acids. Looked up from germline, CDR1 is MNHEY and CDR2 is SMNVEV (reference sequence). Trimming took 2 bases from V and 2 from J; bases not matched to a gene: 6. The CDR3 DNA reads TGTGCCAGCAGTTTACTTCGGACAGGAACCTACGAGCAGTACTTC. This translates into CASSLLRTGTYEQYF.

The sample holds many counts of this clonotype. V gene TRBV6-1 combines with J gene TRBJ1-2, with 11 bases fitting TRBD1. Germline CDR1 reads MNHNS; CDR2 reads SASEGT. The CDR3 consists of 17 residues. V shed 6 bases, J shed 3 bases, and the junction held 12 bases outside the gene matches. The CDR3: CASRRFRTGGQDYGYTF. The CDR3 nucleotides read TGTGCCAGCAGACGATTTAGGACAGGGGGCCAGGACTATGGCTACACCTTC.

This clonotype was seen repeatedly, ten times or more. The gene calls are TRBV20-1 and TRBJ2-3, with 15 bases matching TRBD2. V shed 5 bases and J 4 bases; nucleotides not matched to a gene: 7. Germline CDR1 reads DFQATT; CDR2 reads SNEGSKA (reference sequence). The CDR3 consists of 16 residues. CDR3 in DNA: TGCAGTGCTGGCGGACTAGCGGGAGGGCCGGCAGATACGCAGTATTTT. It translates to CSAGGLAGGPADTQYF.

This clonotype was seen ten or more times. The chain couples TRBV7-3 to TRBJ2-7; D is unresolved. There are 13 residues in the CDR3. The germline gives CDR1 SGHTA, CDR2 FQGTGA. Trimming removed 5 bases at V and 7 bases at J, with 15 bases between. For the CDR3, the DNA is TGTGCCAGCAGCCGAACAAAACTGGGGGAGCAGTACTTC. It specifies CASSRTKLGEQYF.

This clonotype was counted many times. The J gene is TRBJ1-2, the V gene TRBV28; the match to TRBD1 covers 9 bases. The CDR3 has 12 amino acids. J was trimmed by 7 bases and V by 10 bases; bases with no gene match: 7. The germline gives CDR1 MDHEN, CDR2 SYDVKM. The CDR3 reads CAILQGAVGYTF. The CDR3 DNA sequence: TGTGCCATCCTACAGGGGGCGGTTGGCTACACCTTC.

This clonotype was counted ten times or more. The chain uses TRBV24-1 and TRBJ2-5, with TRBD1 identical over 9 bases. The CDR3 is made up of 13 amino acids. Per germline, CDR1 KGHDR and CDR2 SFDVKD. The ends lost 5 bases at V and 4 bases at J; junction bases unmatched: 1. CDR3 region: CATSVTGGETQYF. The CDR3, as DNA: TGTGCCACCAGTGTGACAGGGGGAGAGACCCAGTACTTC.

This clonotype showed up many times. The chain couples TRBV20-1 to TRBJ2-2; possibly TRBD1 for D (6 bases). The CDR3 runs 16 residues. Trimming cost V 3 bases and J 1 base, with 15 bases left between them. From germline, CDR1 is DFQATT and CDR2 SNEGSKA (reference sequence). The DNA of the CDR3 is TGCAGTGCTAGTTCACCGGGACAAAAGAACACCGGGGAGCTGTTTTTT. Encoded protein: CSASSPGQKNTGELFF.

The CDR3 reads CAIRSGGGNQPQHF. For the CDR3, the DNA is TGTGCCATCAGGTCAGGGGGAGGCAATCAGCCCCAGCATTTT. V is TRBV10-3 and J is TRBJ1-5, with 7 bases identical to TRBD1. Germline CDR1 ENHRY, CDR2 SYGVKD. V lost 6 bases and J lost 2; bases outside the gene matches: 4. The CDR3 totals 14 residues.

This clonotype was seen many times. The V call is TRBV28, the J call TRBJ2-1, with 7 positions matching TRBD1. J lost 0 bases, V lost 5 bases, and 25 bases had no gene match. The CDR3 runs 22 residues. The germline CDR1 and CDR2 sequences are MDHEN and SYDVKM. CDR3 loop: CASSPLYPRDSPYPSSYNEQFF. As DNA, the CDR3 is TGTGCCAGCAGTCCTCTCTATCCCCGGGACAGTCCTTATCCTAGCTCCTACAATGAGCAGTTCTTC.

This clonotype was seen only a few times. The conserved final phenylalanine or tryptophan is absent from the CDR3, which likely points to a read error. This rearrangement joins TRBV9 to TRBJ2-3, with 9 bases aligning to TRBD1. The ends lost 4 bases at V and 1 base at J; junction bases unmatched: 7. The CDR3 consists of 16 residues. Germline V CDR1 and CDR2: SGDLS, YYNGEE. The CDR3 DNA follows: TGTGCCAGCAGCTCGGACAGGGGAATCGGCACAGATACGCAGTATCTT. It translates to CASSSDRGIGTDTQYL.

This clonotype showed up many times. V and J are TRBV10-3 and TRBJ2-3; 11 nucleotides agree with TRBD2. The CDR3 sequence is 16 residues long. J gave up 3 bases and V 4 bases, and 6 bases lay outside the gene matches. Germline V gene lookup returns CDR1 ENHRY and CDR2 SYGVKD. DNA for the CDR3: TGTGCCATCAGTGGCAAACTAGCGGGAGATACAGATACGCAGTATTTT. This sequence encodes CAISGKLAGDTDTQYF.

This clonotype has a count of ten or more. The chain couples TRBV2 to TRBJ2-3; 9 bases line up with TRBD2. With V trimmed by 6 bases and J by 3 bases, 7 bases remained unmatched. The CDR3 runs to 15 residues. Germline V gene lookup returns CDR1 SNHLY and CDR2 FYNNEI. In nucleotides, the CDR3 is TGTGCCAGCAGGAGTAGCGGGAGCAGGACAGATACGCAGTATTTT. Translated: CASRSSGSRTDTQYF.

There are many counts of this clonotype. This chain uses TRBV2 with TRBJ2-1; 7 nucleotides agree with TRBD2. V was clipped by 2 bases and J by 8 bases; unmatched bases: 9. The CDR3 consists of 15 residues. Germline assignment: CDR1 SNHLY and CDR2 FYNNEI. For the CDR3, the DNA is TGTGCCAGCAGTGAATCTAGCGGCCGCCGCTATGAGCAGTTCTTC. The encoded protein is CASSESSGRRYEQFF.

This clonotype was seen only a few times. The rearrangement joins TRBV7-8 to TRBJ2-2; no definite D call. Germline assignment: CDR1 SGHVS and CDR2 FQNEAQ. The V gene lost 1 base and the J gene lost 13 bases, with 4 bases spanning the gap. There are 10 residues in the CDR3. For the CDR3, the DNA is TGTGCCAGCAGCTTAGTGAGGCTGTTTTTT. Its translation: CASSLVRLFF.

This clonotype was observed a handful of times. This sequence joins TRBV24-1 and TRBJ1-5; 8 nucleotides agree with TRBD1. The CDR3 loop spans 15 amino acids. Germline trimming cut 12 bases from V and 1 base from J; bases unmatched to any gene: 10. Germline V gene sequence: CDR1 KGHDR, CDR2 SFDVKD. In DNA, the CDR3 is TGTGCCTCTTCAGGGGGCGCTGGGAGCAATCAGCCCCAGCATTTT. It codes for CASSGGAGSNQPQHF.

This clonotype was found many times. CDR3 sequence: CASSFGISGTVGTDTQYF. DNA of the CDR3: TGCGCCAGCAGCTTCGGTATTAGCGGGACGGTTGGCACAGATACGCAGTATTTT. V gene TRBV5-1 combines with J gene TRBJ2-3; 8 bases match TRBD2. CDR3 size: 18 residues. The V gene's germline CDR1 is SGHRS and CDR2 YFSETQ. Trimming removed 2 bases from V and 1 base from J; junction bases left unmatched: 12.

The V and J genes are TRBV10-3 and TRBJ2-3; 8 nucleotides line up with TRBD1. Germline V gene sequence: CDR1 ENHRY, CDR2 SYGVKD. CDR3 length equals 14 residues. Trimming at V came to 8 bases and at J to 3 bases, leaving 7 bases not matched to a gene. The CDR3 DNA sequence: TGTGCCATCGCTAAGGACAGGGAAACAGATACGCAGTATTTT. Translated: CAIAKDRETDTQYF.